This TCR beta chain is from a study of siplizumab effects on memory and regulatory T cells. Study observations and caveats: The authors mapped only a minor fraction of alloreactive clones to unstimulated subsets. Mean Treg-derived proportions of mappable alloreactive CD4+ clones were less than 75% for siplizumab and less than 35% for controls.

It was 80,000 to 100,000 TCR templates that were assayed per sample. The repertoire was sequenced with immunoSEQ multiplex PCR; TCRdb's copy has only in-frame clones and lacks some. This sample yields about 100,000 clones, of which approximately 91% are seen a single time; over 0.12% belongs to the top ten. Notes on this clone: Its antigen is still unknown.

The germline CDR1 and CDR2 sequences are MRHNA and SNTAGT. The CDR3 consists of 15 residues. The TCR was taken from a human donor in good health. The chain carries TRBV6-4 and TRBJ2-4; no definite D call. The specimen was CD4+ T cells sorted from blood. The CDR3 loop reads CDEPKSPLAKNIQYF. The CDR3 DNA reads TGTGACGAGCCTAAAAGCCCTCTAGCCAAAAACATTCAGTACTTC.